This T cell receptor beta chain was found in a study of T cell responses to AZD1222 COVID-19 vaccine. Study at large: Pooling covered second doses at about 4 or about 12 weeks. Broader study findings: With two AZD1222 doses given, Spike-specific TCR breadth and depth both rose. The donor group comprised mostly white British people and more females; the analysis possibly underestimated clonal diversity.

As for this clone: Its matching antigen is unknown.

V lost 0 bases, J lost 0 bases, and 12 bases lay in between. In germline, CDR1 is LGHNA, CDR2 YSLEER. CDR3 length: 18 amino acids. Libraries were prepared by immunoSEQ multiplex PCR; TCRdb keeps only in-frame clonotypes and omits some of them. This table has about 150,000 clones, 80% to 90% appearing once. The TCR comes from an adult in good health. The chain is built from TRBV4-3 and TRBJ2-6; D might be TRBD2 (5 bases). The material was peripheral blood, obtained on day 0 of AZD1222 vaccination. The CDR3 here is CASSQDQGLSSGANVLTF. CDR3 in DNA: TGCGCCAGCAGCCAAGATCAAGGACTCAGCTCTGGGGCCAACGTCCTGACTTTC.